This is a list of T cell receptor beta chains from one sample in a study of T cells in Graves' hyperthyroidism and ophthalmopathy. Using its own MiXCR run on the multiplex PCR reads, TCRdb lists one record per CDR3 protein. The table lists approximately 330,000 distinct CDR3 sequences, about 13% of them singletons. The specimen sequenced was blood. These receptors all stem from a woman aged 40-49 years with Graves' ophthalmopathy. CDR3s include the opening cysteine and the closing phenylalanine or tryptophan. Fields, in order: D gene, J gene, clone size, V gene, CDR3 DNA, CDR3 protein. A D gene is named only where the DNA matches it firmly. Rows may omit the clone size; those that give it use once, few, many or a size class.

d_gene: NA; j_gene: TRBJ1-4; abundance: few; v_gene: TRBV19; CDR3nt: TGTGCCAGTAGCTTCGGAACTACTAATGAAAAACTGTTTTTT; CDR3aa: CASSFGTTNEKLFF
d_gene: NA; j_gene: TRBJ1-5; abundance: many; v_gene: TRBV2; CDR3nt: TGTGCCAGCAGCTCGGGGTTGGGGGGAGTAAGCAATCAGCCCCAGCATTTT; CDR3aa: CASSSGLGGVSNQPQHF
d_gene: NA; j_gene: TRBJ1-5; abundance: many; v_gene: TRBV12-3/TRBV12-4; CDR3nt: TGTGCCAGCAGTTATAGTGTCCGTTCCAATCAGCCCCAGCATTTT; CDR3aa: CASSYSVRSNQPQHF
d_gene: NA; j_gene: TRBJ1-2; abundance: NA; v_gene: TRBV20-1; CDR3nt: TGCAGTGCCTTGGCCCCGACAGCCACAGCCCTCCCTAACTATGGCTACACCTTC; CDR3aa: CSALAPTATALPNYGYTF
d_gene: TRBD2; j_gene: TRBJ2-1; abundance: few; v_gene: TRBV7-3; CDR3nt: TGTGCCAGCAGCTTATCTGCGCGGGAGGGGCCGTTCTTC; CDR3aa: CASSLSAREGPFF
d_gene: TRBD2; j_gene: TRBJ2-5; abundance: NA; v_gene: TRBV2; CDR3nt: TGTGCCAGGAGAGGTAGCGGGCGGCGGGAGACCCAGTACTTC; CDR3aa: CARRGSGRRETQYF
d_gene: TRBD1; j_gene: TRBJ2-1; abundance: many; v_gene: TRBV6-1; CDR3nt: TGTGCCAGCAGTACTCAGACAGGGAACTACAATGAGCAGTTCTTC; CDR3aa: CASSTQTGNYNEQFF
d_gene: TRBD2; j_gene: TRBJ2-1; abundance: NA; v_gene: TRBV29-1; CDR3nt: TGCAGCGGGGGGGGTGGGCGGGGTGAGCAGTTCTTC; CDR3aa: CSGGGGRGEQFF
d_gene: NA; j_gene: TRBJ1-5; abundance: few; v_gene: TRBV7-2; CDR3nt: TGTGCCAGCAGTCGTCCAGGGGTTGAGTCGCCCCAGCATTTT; CDR3aa: CASSRPGVESPQHF
d_gene: TRBD2; j_gene: TRBJ2-1; abundance: many; v_gene: TRBV10-2; CDR3nt: TGCGCCAGCATTATGAGCGGGGGGTTCTACAATGAGCAGTTCTTC; CDR3aa: CASIMSGGFYNEQFF
d_gene: NA; j_gene: TRBJ2-1; abundance: many; v_gene: TRBV7-9; CDR3nt: TGTGCCAGCAGTCCCTCCCTGGGGTCCTACAATGAGCAGTTCTTC; CDR3aa: CASSPSLGSYNEQFF
d_gene: NA; j_gene: TRBJ2-1; abundance: NA; v_gene: TRBV20-1; CDR3nt: TGCAGTGCTAGTCGGAGTTTGGGTTACAATGAGCAGTTCTTC; CDR3aa: CSASRSLGYNEQFF
d_gene: NA; j_gene: TRBJ1-3; abundance: many; v_gene: TRBV6-1; CDR3nt: TGTGCCAGCAGTGCGGACAGCCTCTCTGGAAACACCATATATTTT; CDR3aa: CASSADSLSGNTIYF
d_gene: TRBD2; j_gene: TRBJ2-2; abundance: medium-sized; v_gene: TRBV20-1; CDR3nt: TGCAGTGCTCCCAATAGCGGGGGGGCCACCGGGGAGCTGTTTTTT; CDR3aa: CSAPNSGGATGELFF
d_gene: NA; j_gene: TRBJ1-5; abundance: NA; v_gene: TRBV20-1; CDR3nt: TGCAGTGCGACATCCAACAGGGAGCCCCAGCATTTT; CDR3aa: CSATSNREPQHF
d_gene: NA; j_gene: TRBJ2-1; abundance: many; v_gene: TRBV3-1; CDR3nt: TGTGCCAGCAGCCAGGGAAACTACAATGAGCAGTTCTTC; CDR3aa: CASSQGNYNEQFF
d_gene: NA; j_gene: TRBJ2-1; abundance: few; v_gene: TRBV30; CDR3nt: TGTGCCTGGAGTAAAACAGGGAATGAGCAGTTCTTC; CDR3aa: CAWSKTGNEQFF
d_gene: NA; j_gene: TRBJ2-2; abundance: few; v_gene: TRBV5-1; CDR3nt: TGCGCCAGCAGCTTGTTCGTTTCTGGGGAGCTGTTTTTT; CDR3aa: CASSLFVSGELFF
d_gene: TRBD1; j_gene: TRBJ2-6; abundance: NA; v_gene: TRBV27; CDR3nt: TGTGCCAGCAGTTCATCAGGGGGAGCTGGGGCCAACGTCCTGACTTTC; CDR3aa: CASSSSGGAGANVLTF
d_gene: NA; j_gene: TRBJ2-5; abundance: many; v_gene: TRBV5-1; CDR3nt: TGCGCCAGCAGCTTGGGGTCTAGCGTGGAGACCCAGTACTTC; CDR3aa: CASSLGSSVETQYF
d_gene: NA; j_gene: TRBJ2-5; abundance: many; v_gene: TRBV7-2; CDR3nt: TGTGCCAGCAGCTTAGCGGCCTGGGTGGTACAGAGACAAGAGACCCAGTACTTC; CDR3aa: CASSLAAWVVQRQETQYF
d_gene: NA; j_gene: TRBJ1-1; abundance: NA; v_gene: TRBV4-2; CDR3nt: TGTGCCAGCAGCCAAGCTACAGCCAATGAAGCTTTCTTT; CDR3aa: CASSQATANEAFF
d_gene: NA; j_gene: TRBJ2-1; abundance: many; v_gene: TRBV6-1; CDR3nt: TGTGCCAGCAGTGGAGGGCCTAGCTCCTACAATGAGCAGTTCTTC; CDR3aa: CASSGGPSSYNEQFF
d_gene: TRBD1; j_gene: TRBJ1-2; abundance: few; v_gene: TRBV12-3/TRBV12-4; CDR3nt: TGTGTCAGCAGTCCGACAGGGGGGGCCGCTGGCTACACCTTC; CDR3aa: CVSSPTGGAAGYTF
d_gene: TRBD1; j_gene: TRBJ2-5; abundance: many; v_gene: TRBV5-5; CDR3nt: TGTGCCAGCAGCTGGGGACAGCTGGAGACCCAGTACTTC; CDR3aa: CASSWGQLETQYF
d_gene: TRBD1; j_gene: TRBJ1-1; abundance: NA; v_gene: TRBV19; CDR3nt: TGTGCCAGTAGTAACAGGGGCAGATACACTGAAGCTTTCTTT; CDR3aa: CASSNRGRYTEAFF
d_gene: NA; j_gene: TRBJ2-2; abundance: few; v_gene: TRBV27; CDR3nt: TGTGCCAGCAGTGGGGGTGAAAGGCCGTACACCGGGGAGCTGTTTTTT; CDR3aa: CASSGGERPYTGELFF
d_gene: NA; j_gene: TRBJ1-1; abundance: many; v_gene: TRBV28; CDR3nt: TGTGCCAGCAGTTGGGGCAGGGGATTGGCGAACACTGAAGCTTTCTTT; CDR3aa: CASSWGRGLANTEAFF
d_gene: TRBD1; j_gene: TRBJ2-7; abundance: many; v_gene: TRBV28; CDR3nt: TGTGCCAGCAGTTCCCAGGGAGAGGCAGGGGGCTCCTACGAGCAGTACTTC; CDR3aa: CASSSQGEAGGSYEQYF
d_gene: TRBD1; j_gene: TRBJ1-5; abundance: many; v_gene: TRBV2; CDR3nt: TGTGCCAGCGACAGGGGGCTGGATAGCAATCAGCCCCAGCATTTT; CDR3aa: CASDRGLDSNQPQHF
d_gene: NA; j_gene: TRBJ1-2; abundance: many; v_gene: TRBV27; CDR3nt: TGTGCCAGCTGCATTCGGGGGGTAGCTAACTATGGCTACACCTTC; CDR3aa: CASCIRGVANYGYTF
d_gene: NA; j_gene: TRBJ2-3; abundance: many; v_gene: TRBV27; CDR3nt: TGTGCCAGCAGTTCCGACGCGGACGGCACAGATACGCAGTATTTT; CDR3aa: CASSSDADGTDTQYF
d_gene: TRBD2; j_gene: TRBJ2-7; abundance: many; v_gene: TRBV11-2; CDR3nt: TGTGCCAGCAGCCGGGCGGGGGTCAGCTCCTACGAGCAGTACTTC; CDR3aa: CASSRAGVSSYEQYF
d_gene: NA; j_gene: TRBJ2-7; abundance: many; v_gene: TRBV27; CDR3nt: TGTGCCAGCAGTTCTACTATTTCCCCCGAGCAGTACTTC; CDR3aa: CASSSTISPEQYF
d_gene: TRBD1; j_gene: TRBJ1-2; abundance: many; v_gene: TRBV27; CDR3nt: TGTGCCAGCAGTTTAGGGGCAGGGGGCAGGAATGGCTATGGCTACACCTTC; CDR3aa: CASSLGAGGRNGYGYTF
d_gene: NA; j_gene: TRBJ1-2; abundance: many; v_gene: TRBV28; CDR3nt: TGTGCCAGCAGCGGACAGTATGGCTACACCTTC; CDR3aa: CASSGQYGYTF
d_gene: TRBD2; j_gene: TRBJ2-3; abundance: many; v_gene: TRBV28; CDR3nt: TGTGCCAGCAGTACACAACGGACTAGCGGGGCTGGAGATACGCAGTATTTT; CDR3aa: CASSTQRTSGAGDTQYF
d_gene: NA; j_gene: TRBJ2-1; abundance: NA; v_gene: TRBV15; CDR3nt: TGTGCCACCAGCAACTGGTCCGGTAAGATCGTGTACAATGAGCAGTTCTTC; CDR3aa: CATSNWSGKIVYNEQFF
d_gene: TRBD1; j_gene: TRBJ1-1; abundance: few; v_gene: TRBV5-8; CDR3nt: TGTGCCAGCAGCTCCGGGACAGGGACCAACACTGAAGCTTTCTTT; CDR3aa: CASSSGTGTNTEAFF
d_gene: NA; j_gene: TRBJ1-5; abundance: NA; v_gene: TRBV7-6; CDR3nt: TGTGCCAGCAGCTTAGCGGCAGCTCAACTTAGCAATCAGCCCCAGCATTTT; CDR3aa: CASSLAAAQLSNQPQHF
d_gene: NA; j_gene: TRBJ2-3; abundance: many; v_gene: TRBV2; CDR3nt: TGTGCCAGCAGCTTTAACAGGGCCCGGGGGGCAGATACGCAGTATTTT; CDR3aa: CASSFNRARGADTQYF
d_gene: NA; j_gene: TRBJ1-1; abundance: many; v_gene: TRBV3-1; CDR3nt: TGTGCCAGCAGCCGAGACAGTTTTTCTGAAGCTTTCTTT; CDR3aa: CASSRDSFSEAFF
d_gene: NA; j_gene: TRBJ2-1; abundance: many; v_gene: TRBV27; CDR3nt: TGTGCCACGCGGTTTGGGGGCAGGGATGAGCAGTTCTTC; CDR3aa: CATRFGGRDEQFF
d_gene: NA; j_gene: TRBJ2-7; abundance: many; v_gene: TRBV5-6; CDR3nt: TGTGCCAGCAGCCGCCAGGCCTCCGTCGAGCAGTACTTC; CDR3aa: CASSRQASVEQYF
d_gene: NA; j_gene: TRBJ2-3; abundance: many; v_gene: TRBV12-3/TRBV12-4; CDR3nt: TGTGCCAGCAGTAACACAGGAGATACGCAGTATTTT; CDR3aa: CASSNTGDTQYF
d_gene: TRBD2; j_gene: TRBJ2-1; abundance: many; v_gene: TRBV6-2/TRBV6-3; CDR3nt: TGTGCCAGCAGACCTAGCGGGGGCCTATTCTCCTACAATGAGCAGTTCTTC; CDR3aa: CASRPSGGLFSYNEQFF
d_gene: NA; j_gene: TRBJ2-5; abundance: many; v_gene: TRBV3-1; CDR3nt: TGTGCCAGCAGCTTCAGGGCCAAAGAGACCCAGTACTTC; CDR3aa: CASSFRAKETQYF
d_gene: NA; j_gene: TRBJ2-7; abundance: many; v_gene: TRBV28; CDR3nt: TGTGCCAGCAGTTTACCTCCTCTCGGCGAGCAGTACTTC; CDR3aa: CASSLPPLGEQYF
d_gene: TRBD1; j_gene: TRBJ2-2; abundance: NA; v_gene: TRBV29-1; CDR3nt: TGCAGCGCGAGACAGGGTTGGGAAACCGGGGAGCTGTTTTTT; CDR3aa: CSARQGWETGELFF
d_gene: NA; j_gene: TRBJ2-5; abundance: many; v_gene: TRBV15; CDR3nt: TGTGCCACCAGCAGAGATTCCCGACCCCCCCTCAAGACCCAGTACTTC; CDR3aa: CATSRDSRPPLKTQYF
d_gene: TRBD2; j_gene: TRBJ2-7; abundance: many; v_gene: TRBV28; CDR3nt: TGTGCCAGCAGTTTCGGGACTAGTAAATCCTACGAGCAGTACTTC; CDR3aa: CASSFGTSKSYEQYF
d_gene: NA; j_gene: TRBJ2-3; abundance: many; v_gene: TRBV5-1; CDR3nt: TGCGCCAGCAGCTCAGGGCCCGGCACAGATACGCAGTATTTT; CDR3aa: CASSSGPGTDTQYF
d_gene: TRBD1; j_gene: TRBJ1-2; abundance: many; v_gene: TRBV6-1; CDR3nt: TGTGCCAGCACAAAAGCCGGGACAGGGGGCGGCTATGGCTACACCTTC; CDR3aa: CASTKAGTGGGYGYTF